A selection of T cell receptor beta chains follows, all from one sample in a study of T-cell memory formation after mild COVID-19. Using its own MiXCR run on the 5' RACE reads, TCRdb lists one record per CDR3 protein. The sample yields under 150,000 distinct CDR3 sequences, 22% seen once. Sequenced sample: PBMCs or a T cell subset sorted from them (not recorded which). The receptors derive from a man aged 18 to 30 who had mild COVID-19 (a few samples of this study predate the infection). Cell type and time point are not known. Both conserved end residues are part of each CDR3. Each record gives: V gene, D gene, J gene, clone size, CDR3 protein, CDR3 DNA. D genes are given only for firm matches. The size entry is marked missing in some rows and otherwise reads once, few, many or a size class.

V gene: TRBV7-9; D gene: NA; J gene: TRBJ2-3; clone size: few; CDR3 protein: CASSLATDTQYF; CDR3 DNA: TGTGCCAGCAGCTTAGCAACAGATACGCAGTATTTT
V gene: TRBV5-1; D gene: NA; J gene: TRBJ2-3; clone size: few; CDR3 protein: CASSPPAGLGDTQYF; CDR3 DNA: TGCGCCAGCAGCCCCCCAGCGGGTTTAGGAGATACGCAGTATTTT
V gene: TRBV27; D gene: TRBD1; J gene: TRBJ1-5; clone size: NA; CDR3 protein: CASRPGTADQPQHF; CDR3 DNA: TGTGCCAGCAGGCCTGGGACAGCAGATCAGCCCCAGCATTTT
V gene: TRBV12-3/TRBV12-4; D gene: TRBD1; J gene: TRBJ2-2; clone size: many; CDR3 protein: CASSGRTGNTGELFF; CDR3 DNA: TGTGCCAGCAGTGGCAGGACAGGAAACACCGGGGAGCTGTTTTTT
V gene: TRBV10-2; D gene: NA; J gene: TRBJ2-1; clone size: NA; CDR3 protein: CASRKRDNEQFF; CDR3 DNA: TGCGCCAGCAGGAAACGGGACAATGAGCAGTTCTTC
V gene: TRBV5-5; D gene: NA; J gene: TRBJ2-6; clone size: NA; CDR3 protein: CASSFEGSSGANVLTF; CDR3 DNA: TGTGCCAGCAGCTTCGAAGGGAGCTCTGGGGCCAACGTCCTGACTTTC
V gene: TRBV5-5; D gene: NA; J gene: TRBJ2-1; clone size: NA; CDR3 protein: CASTTPGTFIFNEQFF; CDR3 DNA: TGTGCCAGCACAACCCCCGGGACATTCATTTTCAATGAGCAGTTCTTC
V gene: TRBV7-3; D gene: TRBD1; J gene: TRBJ2-7; clone size: few; CDR3 protein: CASSLTSGQGSEQYF; CDR3 DNA: TGTGCCAGCAGCTTAACCTCGGGACAGGGATCCGAGCAGTACTTC
V gene: TRBV7-8; D gene: NA; J gene: TRBJ1-1; clone size: NA; CDR3 protein: CASSLEFRTEAFF; CDR3 DNA: TGTGCCAGCAGCTTAGAGTTTCGGACTGAAGCTTTCTTT
V gene: TRBV6-5; D gene: NA; J gene: TRBJ1-6; clone size: NA; CDR3 protein: CASSYSNSATRGSPLHF; CDR3 DNA: TGTGCCAGCAGTTACTCGAATAGCGCTACCCGGGGTTCACCCCTCCACTTT